This is a list of T cell receptor beta chains from one sample in a study of T cells in tuberculosis. Profiled with immunoSEQ multiplex PCR; TCRdb holds only in-frame clones, not every one. This table holds over 30,000 clones, 97% found once. The sample was PBMCs. All receptors come from a donor between 10 and 29 years old with latent tuberculosis or without tuberculosis infection. Both conserved end residues are part of each CDR3.

TRBV5-1	CASSLGAGGANYGYTF
TRBV10-3	CAISEFDSFYGYTF
TRBV2	CASREGDRGNTEAFF
TRBV2	CASSEARGYTEAFF
TRBV2	CASTKGQGTREQYF
TRBV2	CASREGLQQWYF
TRBV5-1	CASSWGEAGGRYEQYF
TRBV7-9	CASSLRLRANTGELFF
TRBV9	CASSMFAGELFF
TRBV4-1	CASSRPDRDEGYTF
TRBV28	CASSPGQLNGYTF
TRBV5-6	CASSSGTGIYEQYF
TRBV18	CASSAKQGLSTGELFF
TRBV7-9	CASSAGLLQETQYF
TRBV10-3	CAIKAGKNTEAFF
TRBV5-1	CASSLQGAVTEAFF
TRBV5-1	CASSLSAHSISSYEQYF
TRBV6-6	CASSFRVGEQFF
TRBV5-1	CASSSGTAQETQYF
TRBV5-1	CASKVAGQGSVGYTF
TRBV15	CATGPGQRNYEQYF
TRBV4-1	CASSPVTLAGRRPYNEQFF
TRBV5-1	CASSLFPQETQYF
TRBV13	CASSPTTGVFVSEGQSSYNEQFF
TRBV6-5	CASSDQGIEQYF
TRBV6-5	CASRGLAGATNIQYF
TRBV5-6	CASSPLSGMDTGELFF
TRBV19	CASSGYGEVEQFF
TRBV2	CASGAGNYGYTF
TRBV5-4	CASSPQTTGRSYEQYF
TRBV9	CASSPGSNQPQHF
TRBV15	CATSSRTNQPQHF
TRBV15	CATSSYSGNTIYF
TRBV4-2	CASSQELSGGGLGQGYTF
TRBV6-1	CASSQDRGADTQYF
TRBV19	CASSWHNYGYTF
TRBV18	CASSSRTGIEETQYF
TRBV29-1	CSVGGVFGYTF
TRBV2	CASSGRGGGQPQHF
TRBV9	CASRSYTVDEAFF
TRBV30	CAWSVPTEAFF
TRBV4-1	CASSRDRGVGTDTQYF
TRBV5-1	CASSLLQPLNTEAFF
TRBV30	CAWTTTGGQPQHF
TRBV28	CASSFRGRADTQYF
TRBV9	CASSASSAGGDTQYF
TRBV7-8	CASSLGGRYEQYF
TRBV28	CASSAGTSGSLETQYF
TRBV4-1	CASSQDAGVFKPQHF
TRBV2	CASMAFSGAQNEQFF
TRBV30	CAWSTGTGGRQPQHF
TRBV2	CASSAGTGAFVGNTIYF
TRBV7-3	CASSSAGGRTDTQYF